This entry features one T cell receptor (beta chain) sequence. Its antigen is not identified. The sample belongs to a study of shared clonotypes between healthy human individuals. Study-wide context: A donor's plate count was three for CD4 naive and three for CD4 memory; CD8 naive had two and CD8 memory one. Study results and limitations: Naive CD4 clonotype sharing across a few donors was approximately 5%.

Cells designated naive CD8 were CD45RO-negative and were positively selected for CCR7, with terminally differentiated effector memory CD45RA+ cells excluded. Sorted-subset replicate PCRs used around 220 ng DNA, about 30,000 T cell genomes. TCRdb's table, derived via immunoSEQ multiplex PCR, lists solely in-frame clones and lacks some. The sample includes hundreds of thousands of clones, 95% of them seen just once. This CDR3 comprises 15 residues. V was clipped by 4 bases and J by 3 bases; unmatched bases: 5. Germline-derived CDR1 and CDR2 are SGHVS and FQNEAQ. The clonotype was recovered from a woman aged 25 to 39 in good health. The chain couples TRBV7-8 to TRBJ2-5, with 10 bases lining up with TRBD1. The source material was naive CD8+ T cells sorted from blood. This CDR3 is CASSSTGTGEETQYF. CDR3 DNA: TGTGCCAGCAGCTCTACCGGGACAGGGGAAGAGACCCAGTACTTC.